This TCR beta chain was recovered during a study of blood T cell repertoires in COVID-19. Study in general: COVID-19 samples collected from the United States, Italy and Spain covered acute and convalescent phases. In each case, the material was cDNA or gDNA derived from T cells, B-cell-depleted T cells, or PBMCs.

Trimming shortened V by 2 bases and J by 3 bases, and 13 bases separated the two germline ends. Germline loops: CDR1 MNHEY, CDR2 SVGAGI. The CDR3 has 15 amino acids. Authors' analysis steps: Scientists estimated how many nucleated cells there were by amplifying reference gene primers. Profiled with immunoSEQ multiplex PCR; TCRdb holds only in-frame clones, not every one. V and J calls plus clone size are reproduced from that table; the DNA served to infer D and trimming. The data hold 170,000 or so clones, with nearly 80% observed a single time. The sample taken for sequencing was peripheral blood. This TCR came from a woman between 65 and 79 years old with acute or convalescent COVID-19. The rearrangement uses TRBV6-5 and TRBJ1-1; D possibly corresponds to TRBD1 (6 bases). This CDR3 is CASSYQPGEHTEAFF. DNA of the CDR3: TGTGCCAGCAGTTACCAGCCAGGGGAACACACTGAAGCTTTCTTT.